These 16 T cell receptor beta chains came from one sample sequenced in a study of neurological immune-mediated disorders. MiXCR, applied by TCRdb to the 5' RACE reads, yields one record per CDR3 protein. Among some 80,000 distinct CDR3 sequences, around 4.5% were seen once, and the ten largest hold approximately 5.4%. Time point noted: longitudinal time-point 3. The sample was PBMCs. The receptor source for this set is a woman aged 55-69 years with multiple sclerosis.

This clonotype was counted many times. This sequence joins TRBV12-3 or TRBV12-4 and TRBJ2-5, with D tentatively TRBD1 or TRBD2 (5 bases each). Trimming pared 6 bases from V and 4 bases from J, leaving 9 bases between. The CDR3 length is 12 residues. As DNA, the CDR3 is TGTGCCAGCAGCAGGGACGGAGAGACCCAGTACTTC. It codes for CASSRDGETQYF.

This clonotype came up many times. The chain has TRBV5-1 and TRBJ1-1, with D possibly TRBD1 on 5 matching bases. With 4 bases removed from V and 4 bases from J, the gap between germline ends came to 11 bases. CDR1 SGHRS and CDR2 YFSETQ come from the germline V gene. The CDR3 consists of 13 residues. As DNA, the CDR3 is TGCGCCAGCAGCCCCGCCAGGGCCACTGAAGCTTTCTTT. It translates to CASSPARATEAFF. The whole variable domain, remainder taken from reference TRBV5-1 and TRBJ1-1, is KAGVTQTPRYLIKTRGQQVTLSCSPISGHRSVSWYQQTPGQGLQFLFEYFSETQRNKGNFPGRFSGRQFSNSRSEMNVSTLELGDSALYLCASSPARATEAFFGQGTRLTVV.

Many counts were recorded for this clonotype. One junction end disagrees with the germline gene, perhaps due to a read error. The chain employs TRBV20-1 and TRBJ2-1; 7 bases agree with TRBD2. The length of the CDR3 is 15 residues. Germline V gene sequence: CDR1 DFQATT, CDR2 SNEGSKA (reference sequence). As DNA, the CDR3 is TGCAGTGCTAGTCCTCTAGCGGCCTCCCACAATGAGCAGTTCTTC. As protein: CSASPLAASHNEQFF.

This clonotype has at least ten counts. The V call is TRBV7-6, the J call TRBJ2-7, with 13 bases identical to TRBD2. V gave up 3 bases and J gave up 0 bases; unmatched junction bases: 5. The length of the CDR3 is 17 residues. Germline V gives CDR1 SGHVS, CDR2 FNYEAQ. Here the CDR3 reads CASSFGLAGDTSYEQYF. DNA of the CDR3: TGTGCCAGCAGCTTTGGACTAGCGGGGGACACCTCCTACGAGCAGTACTTC. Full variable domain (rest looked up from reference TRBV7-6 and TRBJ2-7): GAGVSQSPRYKVTKRGQDVALRCDPISGHVSLYWYRQALGQGPEFLTYFNYEAQQDKSGLPNDRFSAERPEGSISTLTIQRTEQRDSAMYRCASSFGLAGDTSYEQYFGPGTRLTVT.

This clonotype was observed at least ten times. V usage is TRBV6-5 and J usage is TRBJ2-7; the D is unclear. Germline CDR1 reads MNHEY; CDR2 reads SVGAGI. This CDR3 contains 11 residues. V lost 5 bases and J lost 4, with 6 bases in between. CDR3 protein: CASSIGYEQYF. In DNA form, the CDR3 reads TGTGCCAGCAGTATCGGGTACGAGCAGTACTTC.

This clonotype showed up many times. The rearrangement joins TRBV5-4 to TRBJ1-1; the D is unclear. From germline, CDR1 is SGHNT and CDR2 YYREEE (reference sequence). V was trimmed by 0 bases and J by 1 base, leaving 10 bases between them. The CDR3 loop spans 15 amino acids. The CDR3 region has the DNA TGTGCCAGCAGCTTGGCCCTAGGATCGAACACTGAAGCTTTCTTT. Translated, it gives CASSLALGSNTEAFF.

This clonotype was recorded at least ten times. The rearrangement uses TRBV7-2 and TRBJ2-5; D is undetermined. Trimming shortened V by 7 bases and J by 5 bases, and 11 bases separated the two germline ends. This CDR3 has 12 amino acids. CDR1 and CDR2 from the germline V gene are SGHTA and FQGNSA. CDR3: CASTPSGETQYF. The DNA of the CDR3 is TGTGCCAGCACCCCCTCCGGGGAGACCCAGTACTTC.

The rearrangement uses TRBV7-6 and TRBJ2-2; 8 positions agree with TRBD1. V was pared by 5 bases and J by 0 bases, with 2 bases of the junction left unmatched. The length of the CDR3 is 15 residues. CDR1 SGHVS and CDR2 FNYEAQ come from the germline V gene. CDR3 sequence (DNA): TGTGCCAGCAGCCGGGACAGGACGAACACCGGGGAGCTGTTTTTT. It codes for CASSRDRTNTGELFF.

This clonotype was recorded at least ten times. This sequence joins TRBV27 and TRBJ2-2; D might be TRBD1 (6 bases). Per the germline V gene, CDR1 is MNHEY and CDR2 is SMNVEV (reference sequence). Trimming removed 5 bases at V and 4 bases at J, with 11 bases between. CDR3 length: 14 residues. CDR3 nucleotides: TGTGCCAGCAGTACCGCGGACAGCACCGGGGAGCTGTTTTTT. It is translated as CASSTADSTGELFF.

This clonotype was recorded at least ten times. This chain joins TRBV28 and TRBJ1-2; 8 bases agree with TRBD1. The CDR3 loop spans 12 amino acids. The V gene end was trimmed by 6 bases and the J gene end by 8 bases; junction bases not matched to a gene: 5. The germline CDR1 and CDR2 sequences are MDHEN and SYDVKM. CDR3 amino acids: CASSPGGLGYTF. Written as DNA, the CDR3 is TGTGCCAGCAGCCCAGGGGGCTTGGGCTACACCTTC.

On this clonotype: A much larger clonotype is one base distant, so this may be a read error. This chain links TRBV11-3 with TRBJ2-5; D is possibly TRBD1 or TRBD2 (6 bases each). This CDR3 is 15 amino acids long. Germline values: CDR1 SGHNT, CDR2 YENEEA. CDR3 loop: CDSSLGGQMQETQYF. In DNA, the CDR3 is TGTGACAGCAGCTTGGGGGGACAAATGCAAGAGACCCAGTACTTC.

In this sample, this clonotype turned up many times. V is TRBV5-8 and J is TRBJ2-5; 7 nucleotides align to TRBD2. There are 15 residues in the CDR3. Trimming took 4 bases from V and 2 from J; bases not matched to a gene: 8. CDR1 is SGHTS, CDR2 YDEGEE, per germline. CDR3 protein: CASSLGGGLQETQYF. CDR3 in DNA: TGTGCCAGCAGCCTGGGCGGGGGTCTACAAGAGACCCAGTACTTC.

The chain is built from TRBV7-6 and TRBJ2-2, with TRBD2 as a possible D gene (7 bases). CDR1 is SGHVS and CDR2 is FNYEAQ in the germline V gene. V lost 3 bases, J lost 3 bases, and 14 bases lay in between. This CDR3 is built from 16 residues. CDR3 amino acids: CASSFERDTYTGELFF. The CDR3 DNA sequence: TGTGCCAGCAGCTTTGAGCGGGACACCTACACCGGGGAGCTGTTTTTT.

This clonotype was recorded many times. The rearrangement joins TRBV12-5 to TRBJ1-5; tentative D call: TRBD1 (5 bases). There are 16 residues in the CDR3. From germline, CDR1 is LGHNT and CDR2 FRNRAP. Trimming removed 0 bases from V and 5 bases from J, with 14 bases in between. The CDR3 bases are TGTGCTAGTGGTTTGGTCGGATGGGGGGGGGATCAGCCCCAGCATTTT. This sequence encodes CASGLVGWGGDQPQHF.

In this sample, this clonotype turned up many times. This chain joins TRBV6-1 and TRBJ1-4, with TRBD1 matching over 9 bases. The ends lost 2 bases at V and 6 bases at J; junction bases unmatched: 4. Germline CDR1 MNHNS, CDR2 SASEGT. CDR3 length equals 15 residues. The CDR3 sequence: CASSEFRTGDEKLFF. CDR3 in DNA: TGTGCCAGCAGTGAATTTAGGACAGGGGATGAAAAACTGTTTTTT.

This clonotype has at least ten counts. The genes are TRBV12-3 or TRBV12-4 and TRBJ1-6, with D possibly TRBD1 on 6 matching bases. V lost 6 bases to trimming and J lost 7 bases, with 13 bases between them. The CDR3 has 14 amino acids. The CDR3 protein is CASRQGLENSPLHF. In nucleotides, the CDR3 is TGTGCCAGCAGACAGGGCTTAGAAAATTCACCCCTCCACTTT.